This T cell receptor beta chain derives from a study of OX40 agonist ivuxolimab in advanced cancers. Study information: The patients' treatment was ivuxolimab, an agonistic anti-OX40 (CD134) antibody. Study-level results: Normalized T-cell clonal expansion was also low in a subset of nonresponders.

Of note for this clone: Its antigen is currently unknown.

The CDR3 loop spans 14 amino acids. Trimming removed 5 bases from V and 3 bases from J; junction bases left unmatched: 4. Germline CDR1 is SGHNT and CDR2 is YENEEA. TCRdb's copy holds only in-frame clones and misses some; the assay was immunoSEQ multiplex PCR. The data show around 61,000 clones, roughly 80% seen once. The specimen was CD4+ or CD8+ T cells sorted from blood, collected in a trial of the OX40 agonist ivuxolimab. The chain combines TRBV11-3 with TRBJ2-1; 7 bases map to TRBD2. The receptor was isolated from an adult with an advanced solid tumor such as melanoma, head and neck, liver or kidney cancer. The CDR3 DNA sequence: TGTGCCAGCAGCCAAGGACTAGTCTACAATGAGCAGTTCTTC. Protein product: CASSQGLVYNEQFF.